This is a list of T cell receptor beta chains from one sample in a study of control samples from healthy donors and cancer patients. Produced via immunoSEQ multiplex PCR; TCRdb's table is partial and in-frame only. In the table there are hundreds of thousands of clones, 90% of which are singletons. The specimen sequenced was PBMCs. The receptors derive from a man aged 35-49 years with head and neck cancer. CDR3s include the opening cysteine and the closing phenylalanine or tryptophan.

cdr3_length: 15; j_call: TRBJ2-3; v_call: TRBV28; cdr3_aa: CASRPPGLAGDTQYF
cdr3_length: 15; j_call: TRBJ1-4; v_call: TRBV5-1; cdr3_aa: CASTKGGQGDEKLFF
cdr3_length: 14; j_call: TRBJ2-3; v_call: TRBV6-5; cdr3_aa: CASKLAGATDTQYF
cdr3_length: 16; j_call: TRBJ1-4; v_call: TRBV7-2; cdr3_aa: CASSFGQGATNEKLFF
cdr3_length: 13; j_call: TRBJ2-1; v_call: TRBV6-6; cdr3_aa: CASSETTANQQFF
cdr3_length: 14; j_call: TRBJ2-7; v_call: TRBV6-7; cdr3_aa: CASRRRDTPYEQYF
cdr3_length: 14; j_call: TRBJ2-7; v_call: TRBV27; cdr3_aa: CASSSEPASNEQYF
cdr3_length: 14; j_call: TRBJ2-5; v_call: TRBV5-8; cdr3_aa: CASSSDRGTETQYF
cdr3_length: 14; j_call: TRBJ2-1; v_call: TRBV7-8; cdr3_aa: CASSLLGREHEQFF
cdr3_length: 13; j_call: TRBJ1-1; v_call: TRBV28; cdr3_aa: CATGDRSNTEAFF
cdr3_length: 15; j_call: TRBJ2-7; v_call: TRBV28; cdr3_aa: CASTTVGQGTYEQYF
cdr3_length: 15; j_call: TRBJ2-1; v_call: TRBV7-6; cdr3_aa: CASSGEGQPYNEQFF
cdr3_length: 16; j_call: TRBJ1-5; v_call: TRBV18; cdr3_aa: CASSNGAGSSNQPQHF
cdr3_length: 13; j_call: TRBJ2-5; v_call: TRBV6-5; cdr3_aa: CASRRDRGETQYF
cdr3_length: 14; j_call: TRBJ2-3; v_call: TRBV27; cdr3_aa: CASSFGLGEDTQYF
cdr3_length: 16; j_call: TRBJ1-2; v_call: TRBV7-2; cdr3_aa: CASSLFRDRGWGGYTF
cdr3_length: 18; j_call: TRBJ2-1; v_call: TRBV5-6; cdr3_aa: CASSLGRQGLAAYNEQFF
cdr3_length: 11; j_call: TRBJ2-7; v_call: TRBV29-1; cdr3_aa: CSVGRGYEQYF
cdr3_length: 16; j_call: TRBJ2-2; v_call: TRBV28; cdr3_aa: CASSRAGGPDTGELFF
cdr3_length: 14; j_call: TRBJ2-7; v_call: TRBV5-1; cdr3_aa: CASSLAYRAYEQYF
cdr3_length: 13; j_call: TRBJ2-1; v_call: TRBV28; cdr3_aa: CASSPPGGNEQFF
cdr3_length: 15; j_call: TRBJ1-6; v_call: TRBV19; cdr3_aa: CASSEQSSYNSPLHF
cdr3_length: 14; j_call: TRBJ2-2; v_call: TRBV6-2/TRBV6-3; cdr3_aa: CASSSGLGTGELFF
cdr3_length: 15; j_call: TRBJ2-3; v_call: TRBV7-9; cdr3_aa: CASSSDREVGDTQYF
cdr3_length: 14; j_call: TRBJ1-1; v_call: TRBV13; cdr3_aa: CASSLGQGFTEAFF
cdr3_length: 12; j_call: TRBJ2-7; v_call: TRBV11-2; cdr3_aa: CASSFKPYEQYF
cdr3_length: 16; j_call: TRBJ2-3; v_call: TRBV19; cdr3_aa: CASSGRTGGSTDTQYF
cdr3_length: 14; j_call: TRBJ1-2; v_call: TRBV9; cdr3_aa: CASSVDTAPYGYTF
cdr3_length: 15; j_call: TRBJ1-2; v_call: TRBV7-8; cdr3_aa: CASSLLSGHSYGYTF